The 15 T cell receptor beta chains below all came from one sample that was sequenced in a study of blood T cell repertoires in COVID-19. Sequencing used immunoSEQ multiplex PCR; TCRdb keeps in-frame clones, though not all of them. The sample records about 270,000 clones, around 93% being singletons. The source material was PBMCs or T cells enriched from blood (not recorded which). These receptors were collected from a man aged 35 to 55 who had been exposed to COVID-19.

Only one count was recorded for this clone. V usage is TRBV10-1 and J usage is TRBJ2-1, with 11 bases aligning to TRBD2. The J segment lost 4 bases and the V segment lost 6 bases, leaving 14 bases of the junction unmatched. The CDR3 consists of 18 residues. Germline CDR1 WNHNN, CDR2 SYGVQD (reference sequence). CDR3 nucleotide sequence: TGCGCCAGCAGACCTACTCGGACTAGCGGGTATTTTTACAATGAGCAGTTCTTC. Protein: CASRPTRTSGYFYNEQFF.

V and J are TRBV19 and TRBJ2-3; 9 bases align to TRBD2. The V and J ends lost 0 bases and 1 base, in that order; junction bases with no gene match: 5. In germline, CDR1 is LNHDA, CDR2 SQIVND (reference sequence). This CDR3 spans 17 amino acids. The CDR3 loop is CASSIDSLAGRTDTQYF. CDR3 in DNA: TGTGCCAGTAGTATAGACTCCCTAGCGGGGCGCACAGATACGCAGTATTTT. The entire variable domain, with the rest obtained from reference TRBV19 and TRBJ2-3, is as follows: DGGITQSPKYLFRKEGQNVTLSCEQNLNHDAMYWYRQDPGQGLRLIYYSQIVNDFQKGDIAEGYSVSREKKESFPLTVTSAQKNPTAFYLCASSIDSLAGRTDTQYFGPGTRLTVL.

The gene calls are TRBV21-1 and TRBJ2-2; the table's D gene call, TRBD1, was not cross checked with the DNA. TRBV21-1 is classified as a pseudogene. CDR3 length: 16 amino acids. The CDR3 loop reads CASSKVNRQSTGELFF. The CDR3 nucleotides read TGTGCCAGCAGCAAAGTAAACAGACAAAGCACCGGGGAGCTGTTTTTT.

A single count supports this clone. The chain is built from TRBV5-1 and TRBJ1-1; D not certain. From germline, CDR1 is SGHRS and CDR2 YFSETQ. V was shortened by 4 bases and J by 2 bases, with 18 bases between the two germline ends. The CDR3 covers 16 residues. The DNA of the CDR3 is TGCGCCAGCAGCCCCGGGTCCCCGAGGGTCAACACTGAAGCTTTCTTT. It yields the protein CASSPGSPRVNTEAFF.

The chain carries TRBV2 and TRBJ1-4, with TRBD1 matching 11 bases. The germline gives CDR1 SNHLY, CDR2 FYNNEI. This CDR3 is built from 15 residues. Trimming cost V 4 bases and J 5 bases; bases outside gene matches: 3. The CDR3 bases are TGTGCCAGCAGTGTCGGGGACAGGGGGAATGAAAAACTGTTTTTT. Translated: CASSVGDRGNEKLFF.

The chain is built from TRBV7-9 and TRBJ2-1; D may be TRBD2 (5 bases). Trimming pared 6 bases from V and 3 bases from J, leaving 15 bases between. CDR1 and CDR2 from the germline V gene are SEHNR and FQNEAQ (reference sequence). CDR3 length equals 15 residues. CDR3 sequence reads: CASRYAAGVYNEQFF. DNA for the CDR3: TGTGCCAGCAGGTACGCGGCGGGTGTCTACAATGAGCAGTTCTTC.

This chain joins TRBV5-6 and TRBJ2-2; TRBD1 matches at 7 bases. This CDR3 is 17 amino acids long. The germline V gene has CDR1 SGHDT and CDR2 YYEEEE. J gave up 3 bases and V 4 bases, and 12 bases lay outside the gene matches. CDR3 nucleotide sequence: TGTGCCAGCAGCAAGGACAGGTTTAGTGTGTACACCGGGGAGCTGTTTTTT. This codes for CASSKDRFSVYTGELFF.

The chain links TRBV11-3 to TRBJ2-3; D ambiguous. Looked up from germline, CDR1 is SGHNT and CDR2 is YENEEA. The CDR3 sequence is 12 residues long. Between the trimmed V and J ends, which lost 1 base and 5 bases, there was a span of 4 bases. CDR3 region: CASSLVRDTQYF. In DNA form, the CDR3 reads TGTGCCAGCAGCTTAGTTCGAGATACGCAGTATTTT.

The rearrangement joins TRBV11-2 to TRBJ1-4; D unclear. This CDR3 spans 14 amino acids. Germline CDR1 reads SGHAT; CDR2 reads FQNNGV. Trimming stripped 4 bases from V and 8 bases from J, with 14 bases between. The CDR3 DNA follows: TGTGCCAGCAGCTCCAGGAGGAGCGGGGAAAAACTGTTTTTT. Translating it yields CASSSRRSGEKLFF.

The chain has TRBV4-3 and TRBJ2-7, with TRBD2 matching over 9 bases. Germline values: CDR1 LGHNA, CDR2 YSLEER. V shed 0 bases and J 4 bases; nucleotides not matched to a gene: 7. The CDR3 is 16 amino acids. The CDR3 DNA reads TGCGCCAGCAGCCAAGATATCCTAGCGGGACCGTACGAGCAGTACTTC. This sequence encodes CASSQDILAGPYEQYF.

The genes are TRBV7-2 and TRBJ1-5; D uncertain. Germline CDR1 reads SGHTA; CDR2 reads FQGNSA. The V and J ends lost 2 bases and 7 bases respectively, with 12 bases between them. This CDR3 comprises 14 residues. DNA of the CDR3: TGTGCCAGCAGCTTATTTTCGGGTGACCAGCCCCAGCATTTT. Its translation is CASSLFSGDQPQHF.

The V gene is TRBV7-9, the J gene TRBJ2-7; 12 bases align to TRBD1. Germline V gives CDR1 SEHNR, CDR2 FQNEAQ (reference sequence). V shed 5 bases and J 2 bases; nucleotides not matched to a gene: 13. The CDR3 is 18 amino acids. In nucleotides, the CDR3 is TGTGCCAGCAGCGTGACTCCGGGACAGGGGGCGCACCCCTACGAGCAGTACTTC. This encodes CASSVTPGQGAHPYEQYF.

The sample holds one count of this clone. The chain links TRBV3-1 (or the pseudogene TRBV3-2) to TRBJ1-3; D is unclear. Germline CDR1 LGHDT, CDR2 YNNKEL (reference sequence). This CDR3 is 18 amino acids long. With 1 base removed from V and 7 bases from J, the gap between germline ends came to 23 bases. CDR3 sequence: CASSQVRADSLRSNTIYF. The CDR3 bases are TGTGCCAGCAGCCAAGTCCGTGCAGATAGTTTACGGAGTAACACCATATATTTT.

The chain is built from TRBV6-6 and TRBJ2-7; TRBD1 aligns across 8 bases. V was pared by 7 bases and J by 0 bases, with 5 bases of the junction left unmatched. The V gene's germline CDR1 is MNHNY and CDR2 SVGAGI (reference sequence). The CDR3 totals 14 residues. The CDR3 nucleotides read TGTGCCAGCAAACCGGGGACAGGCTCCTACGAGCAGTACTTC. Translation: CASKPGTGSYEQYF.

The V gene is TRBV19, the J gene TRBJ1-4, with 9 bases lining up with TRBD1. This CDR3 spans 16 amino acids. V dropped 3 bases and J dropped 8; count of bases not matched to a gene: 10. Per germline, CDR1 LNHDA and CDR2 SQIVND (reference sequence). CDR3: CASSMSGTGLGEKLFF. The CDR3, as DNA: TGTGCCAGTAGTATGTCCGGGACAGGGCTTGGCGAAAAACTGTTTTTT. The full variable domain, its missing parts supplied by reference TRBV19 and TRBJ1-4, is DGGITQSPKYLFRKEGQNVTLSCEQNLNHDAMYWYRQDPGQGLRLIYYSQIVNDFQKGDIAEGYSVSREKKESFPLTVTSAQKNPTAFYLCASSMSGTGLGEKLFFGSGTQLSVL.